This TCR beta chain originates from a study of blood T cell repertoires in COVID-19. Study overall: T cells, B-cell-depleted T cells, or PBMCs provided the cDNA or gDNA that served as material.

The CDR3 loop spans 16 amino acids. J gave up 1 base and V 0 bases, and 6 bases lay outside the gene matches. Per the germline V gene, CDR1 is SGHRS and CDR2 is YFSETQ. In the authors' workflow: Reference gene primer amplification yielded estimated nucleated cell counts. Clones were sequenced by immunoSEQ multiplex PCR, and TCRdb holds only the in-frame ones, with some missing. V, J and clone size are taken as reported in that table, and D and trimming were inferred from the DNA itself. The sample has roughly 150,000 clones; around 81% are singletons. The genes are TRBV5-1 and TRBJ1-1; TRBD1 matches 7 bases. The sequence was obtained from a man in his 70s with active or convalescent COVID-19. What was sequenced was peripheral blood. In DNA form, the CDR3 reads TGCGCCAGCAGCTTGGGATCACAGGGGCGGAACACTGAAGCTTTCTTT. It is translated as CASSLGSQGRNTEAFF. The full variable domain, rest sourced from reference TRBV5-1 and TRBJ1-1, is KAGVTQTPRYLIKTRGQQVTLSCSPISGHRSVSWYQQTPGQGLQFLFEYFSETQRNKGNFPGRFSGRQFSNSRSEMNVSTLELGDSALYLCASSLGSQGRNTEAFFGQGTRLTVV.